Listed below are T cell receptor beta chains from one sample, sequenced in a study of shared clonotypes between healthy human individuals. Repertoires were generated with immunoSEQ multiplex PCR, while TCRdb's copy carries only in-frame clones and drops some. The sample yields about 600,000 clones, around 97% seen once. Sequencing was carried out using naive CD4+ T cells sorted from blood. These receptor sequences come from a woman between 25 and 40 years old in good health. The CDR3 runs from the conserved cysteine through the conserved F or W. Fields, in order: D gene, J gene, V gene, CDR3 protein, CDR3 DNA. The D gene is left open where the match is weak.

TRBD1 TRBJ1-2 TRBV27 CASSPTGIRGYTF TGTGCCAGCAGCCCGACAGGGATAAGAGGCTACACCTTC
. TRBJ1-3 TRBV6-1 CASSQGRSLTGPGNTIYF TGTGCCAGCAGTCAAGGACGTAGCCTTACGGGACCTGGAAACACCATATATTTT
. TRBJ1-1 TRBV4-1 CASSQAMTANTEAFF TGCGCCAGCAGCCAAGCTATGACGGCGAACACTGAAGCTTTCTTT
TRBD2 TRBJ2-3 TRBV6-1 CASSSAGTSTFF TGTGCCAGCAGTTCCGCCGGGACTAGCACATTTTTT
. TRBJ2-4 TRBV2 CASSESKAAGFGKNIQYF TGTGCCAGCAGTGAAAGCAAGGCAGCCGGGTTTGGCAAAAACATTCAGTACTTC
. TRBJ1-1 TRBV28 CASSYRLNTEAFF TGTGCCAGCAGTTATCGGCTGAACACTGAAGCTTTCTTT
TRBD2 TRBJ2-1 TRBV6-5 CASSPDLAGGAEQFF TGTGCCAGCAGCCCCGATCTAGCGGGAGGGGCTGAGCAGTTCTTC
. TRBJ2-1 TRBV4-1 CASSQGDGAEQFF TGCGCCAGCAGCCAAGGTGACGGTGCTGAGCAGTTCTTC
TRBD1 TRBJ2-7 TRBV28 CASSPPGQSYEQYF TGTGCCAGCAGTCCCCCGGGACAGTCCTACGAGCAGTACTTC
. TRBJ1-2 TRBV6-5 CASRQGMDGYTF TGTGCCAGCAGACAGGGCATGGATGGCTACACCTTC
. TRBJ1-3 TRBV6-5 CASRGAYSGNTIYF TGTGCCAGCCGCGGGGCCTACTCTGGAAACACCATATATTTT
. TRBJ2-3 TRBV27 CASSLSLSVAQNTQYF TGTGCCAGCAGTCTCTCTTTAAGCGTAGCACAGAATACGCAGTATTTT
. TRBJ2-5 TRBV15 CATSETLPEETQYF TGTGCCACCAGCGAGACTCTTCCTGAAGAGACCCAGTACTTC
. TRBJ1-4 TRBV6-6 CASSYSSGNEKLFF TGTGCCAGCAGTTACTCGAGCGGGAATGAAAAACTGTTTTTT
TRBD1 TRBJ1-2 TRBV5-4 CASSSTGGDGYTF TGTGCCAGCAGCTCGACAGGGGGCGATGGCTACACCTTC
. TRBJ1-1 TRBV28 CASNLPGHSGVNTEAFF TGTGCCAGCAACTTACCGGGCCACAGTGGGGTAAACACTGAAGCTTTCTTT
. TRBJ2-7 TRBV28 CASSLEGTPYEQYF TGTGCCAGCAGTTTAGAGGGGACACCCTACGAGCAGTACTTC